The sequence of this TCR beta chain was determined in a study of T cell responses to AZD1222 COVID-19 vaccine. Study conclusions and caveats: Only a handful of individuals given AZD1222 were seropositive at baseline. Repertoire collection took place solely once the T cell response had peaked. White British donors predominated, females outnumbered males, and clonal diversity was possibly underestimated.

Measured with immunoSEQ multiplex PCR; TCRdb has only the in-frame clones, and not every one. In the table there are roughly 100,000 clones, approximately 91% of which are singletons. Details on this clone: Its target is unknown.

The material was peripheral blood, obtained 28 days after the second AZD1222 dose. The source is an adult who received the AZD1222 COVID-19 vaccine.

CDR3 DNA: TGTGCCAGTAGCCCGGGACTTCTTCGGAAAGAGACCCAGTACTTC. Protein: CASSPGLLRKETQYF. This rearrangement joins TRBV19 to TRBJ2-5; D may be TRBD2 (6 bases). The CDR3 is 15 residues long. V was shortened by 6 bases and J by 3 bases, with 17 bases between the two germline ends. Germline V lookup: CDR1 LNHDA, CDR2 SQIVND (reference sequence).